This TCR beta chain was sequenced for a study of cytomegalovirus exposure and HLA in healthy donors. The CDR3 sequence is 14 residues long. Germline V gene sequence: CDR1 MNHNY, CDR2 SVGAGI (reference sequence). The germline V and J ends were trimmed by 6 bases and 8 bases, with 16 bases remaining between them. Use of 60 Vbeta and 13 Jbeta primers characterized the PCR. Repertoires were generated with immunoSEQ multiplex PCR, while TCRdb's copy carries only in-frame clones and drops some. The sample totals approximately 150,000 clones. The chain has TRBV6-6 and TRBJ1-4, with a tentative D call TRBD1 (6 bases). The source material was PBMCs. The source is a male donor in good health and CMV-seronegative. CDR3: CASRQLDRREKLFF. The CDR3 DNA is TGTGCCAGCAGGCAACTTGACAGGAGGGAAAAACTGTTTTTT.